These 13 T cell receptor beta chains came from one sample sequenced in a study of cytomegalovirus exposure and HLA in healthy donors. Method: immunoSEQ multiplex PCR; TCRdb's copy keeps in-frame clones and lacks some. The repertoire includes around 98,000 clones, approximately 88% of them detected once, and roughly 3.7% sits in the top ten. Sequencing was done on a sample of PBMCs. The receptors stem from a woman aged 25-40 years in good health and CMV-seronegative.

This chain links TRBV28 with TRBJ2-7; a possible D gene is TRBD1 (6 bases). Germline V lookup: CDR1 MDHEN, CDR2 SYDVKM. V was cut by 2 bases and J by 8 bases, with 13 bases left in between. The CDR3 runs 13 residues. The CDR3 coding sequence is TGTGCCAGCAGTTTAGGAGGACAGCTCCAGCAGTACTTC. Translated: CASSLGGQLQQYF. Based on the CDR3 plus reference TRBV28 and TRBJ2-7, the full variable domain is DVKVTQSSRYLVKRTGEKVFLECVQDMDHENMFWYRQDPGLGLRLIYFSYDVKMKEKGDIPEGYSVSREKKERFSLILESASTNQTSMYLCASSLGGQLQQYFGPGTRLTVT.

This chain connects TRBV7-8 to TRBJ1-2, with D maybe TRBD1 (5 bases). The CDR3 consists of 17 residues. Trimming stripped 2 bases from V and 0 bases from J, with 16 bases between. Germline CDR1 SGHVS, CDR2 FQNEAQ. The CDR3: CASSLRGRATANYGYTF. Here the CDR3 DNA reads TGTGCCAGCAGCTTAAGGGGCCGGGCGACAGCTAACTATGGCTACACCTTC.

The chain is built from TRBV4-1 and TRBJ2-5; possibly TRBD1 for D (6 bases). V lost 3 bases and J 2 bases, leaving 19 bases between the germline ends. CDR3 size: 17 residues. Germline V gene data show CDR1 as MGHRA and CDR2 as YSYEKL. As DNA, the CDR3 is TGCGCCAGCAGCCATATTGTCGGGACAAGTAATCAAGAGACCCAGTACTTC. This codes for CASSHIVGTSNQETQYF.

This clone has a single count. The chain employs TRBV5-6 and TRBJ1-1, with 10 positions matching TRBD1. This CDR3 comprises 15 residues. After removal of 1 base from V and 9 bases from J, the junction contained 9 bases not matched to a gene. Germline lookup yields CDR1 SGHDT and CDR2 YYEEEE. The CDR3 DNA follows: TGTGCCAGCAGCTTGTTCGATTCGGGACAGGGGAAAGCTTTCTTT. It codes for CASSLFDSGQGKAFF.

The chain has TRBV2 and TRBJ2-1, with 8 bases lining up with TRBD1. The germline V gene encodes CDR1 SNHLY and CDR2 FYNNEI. V was pared by 1 base and J by 8 bases, with 4 bases of the junction left unmatched. The CDR3 has 14 residues. The DNA for the CDR3 is TGTGCCAGCAGTGAAGACAGGGGGAAGGATGAGCAGTTCTTC. Amino acid sequence: CASSEDRGKDEQFF. Complete variable domain (other parts from reference TRBV2 and TRBJ2-1): EPEVTQTPSHQVTQMGQEVILRCVPISNHLYFYWYRQILGQKVEFLVSFYNNEISEKSEIFDDQFSVERPDGSNFTLKIRSTKLEDSAMYFCASSEDRGKDEQFFGPGTRLTVL.

The J gene is TRBJ2-7, the V gene TRBV27; 7 bases are shared with TRBD2. The CDR3 is 17 amino acids. V dropped 0 bases and J dropped 0; count of bases not matched to a gene: 8. CDR1 MNHEY and CDR2 SMNVEV come from the germline V gene (reference sequence). Written as DNA, the CDR3 is TGTGCCAGCAGTTTATCGGGGGAGGGGTGGTTCTCCTACGAGCAGTACTTC. Translated: CASSLSGEGWFSYEQYF.

This clone has only a few counts. At one boundary the junction diverges from the germline segment, which might be a read error. The J gene is TRBJ1-1, the V gene TRBV5-1, with no clear D. This CDR3 contains 13 residues. Germline V lookup: CDR1 SGHRS, CDR2 YFSETQ. CDR3 residues: CATSEEVGTEAFF. The CDR3 DNA reads as TGCGCCACCAGCGAGGAGGTGGGAACTGAAGCTTTCTTT. Variable domain in full (rest from reference TRBV5-1 and TRBJ1-1): KAGVTQTPRYLIKTRGQQVTLSCSPISGHRSVSWYQQTPGQGLQFLFEYFSETQRNKGNFPGRFSGRQFSNSRSEMNVSTLELGDSALYLCATSEEVGTEAFFGQGTRLTVV.

This chain links TRBV27 with TRBJ2-3, with TRBD1 as a possible D gene (6 bases). V was cut by 6 bases and J by 6 bases, with 10 bases left in between. The CDR3 totals 12 residues. Germline values: CDR1 MNHEY, CDR2 SMNVEV (reference sequence). The CDR3 here is CASSHRADTQYF. DNA of the CDR3: TGTGCCAGCAGCCACAGGGCGGATACGCAGTATTTT.

The chain recombines TRBV7-6 with TRBJ2-6; 7 bases map to TRBD2. From germline, CDR1 is SGHVS and CDR2 FNYEAQ. The junction had 10 bases not matched to a gene; V was cut back by 2 bases and J by 0 bases. The CDR3 loop spans 19 amino acids. The DNA of the CDR3 is TGTGCCAGCAGCTTAACGGTGGGAGGGGCCGGCTCTGGGGCCAACGTCCTGACTTTC. Protein sequence: CASSLTVGGAGSGANVLTF.

This chain connects TRBV5-6 to TRBJ1-5; 8 bases are a match to TRBD1. The germline V gene encodes CDR1 SGHDT and CDR2 YYEEEE. The J segment lost 4 bases and the V segment lost 6 bases, leaving 9 bases of the junction unmatched. The CDR3 totals 15 residues. CDR3 loop: CASTNWDRINQPQHF. The CDR3 DNA reads as TGTGCCAGCACCAATTGGGACAGGATAAATCAGCCCCAGCATTTT.

The genes are TRBV18 and TRBJ1-1; the D gene is possibly TRBD1 (5 bases). V lost 5 bases, J lost 4 bases, and 11 bases lay in between. Germline V gene data show CDR1 as KGHSH and CDR2 as LQKENI. This CDR3 has 13 residues. For the CDR3, the DNA is TGTGCCAGCTCAACCGGGGGGTCCACTGAAGCTTTCTTT. This encodes CASSTGGSTEAFF.

This clone is a singleton in its sample. The chain joins TRBV9 to TRBJ2-7; D is unclear. Germline V gives CDR1 SGDLS, CDR2 YYNGEE. The CDR3 length is 13 residues. Deletions cut 4 bases from V and 4 bases from J, with 12 bases between. The CDR3 nucleotides read TGTGCCAGCAGCCCTAGTGCCGGTTACGAGCAGTACTTC. The encoded protein is CASSPSAGYEQYF.

This chain joins TRBV9 and TRBJ2-5; TRBD1 matches at 7 bases. J lost 5 bases, V lost 4 bases, and 14 bases had no gene match. Germline lookup yields CDR1 SGDLS and CDR2 YYNGEE. The CDR3 loop spans 16 amino acids. CDR3 in DNA: TGTGCCAGCAGCCCTGGGACAGCCCCGAGGGGGGAGACCCAGTACTTC. Amino acid sequence: CASSPGTAPRGETQYF.